Below, 25 T cell receptor beta chains from the same sample are listed, as sequenced in a study of T cells in Graves' hyperthyroidism and ophthalmopathy. RNA transcripts were the template for amplifying TCR beta CDR3 regions. HTBI primers were employed in a first-round RT-PCR of the TCR CDR3. TCRdb used MiXCR to reprocess the multiplex PCR reads, holding one entry per CDR3 protein. The sample lists about 270,000 distinct CDR3 sequences, around 25% occurring once. Sequenced: blood. These TCRs come from a woman in her forties with Graves' ophthalmopathy.

The sample holds many counts of this clonotype. The chain uses TRBV12-3 or TRBV12-4 and TRBJ1-2, with no clear D. The CDR3 has 13 amino acids. V was pared by 1 base and J by 4 bases, with 7 bases between. CDR3: CASSLEAAYGYTF. The CDR3 bases are TGTGCCAGCAGTTTAGAGGCAGCCTATGGCTACACCTTC.

This clonotype was observed many times. The chain is built from TRBV9 and TRBJ2-7; D gene ambiguous. The germline V gene has CDR1 SGDLS and CDR2 YYNGEE. The length of the CDR3 is 16 residues. V was pared by 0 bases and J by 8 bases, with 21 bases between. DNA of the CDR3: TGTGCCAGCAGCGTAGGCAGGAATAGTGCAAGGGCTAAGCAGTACTTC. This gives the protein CASSVGRNSARAKQYF.

This clonotype was recorded many times. The J gene is TRBJ1-5, the V gene TRBV6-1, with D perhaps TRBD1 (5 bases). Germline loops: CDR1 MNHNS, CDR2 SASEGT. Trimming removed 5 bases from V and 3 bases from J, with 11 bases in between. CDR3 length: 14 amino acids. CDR3 in amino acids: CASSQGLDNQPQHF. The CDR3 DNA is TGTGCCAGCAGTCAGGGCCTCGACAATCAGCCCCAGCATTTT.

This chain links TRBV11-2 with TRBJ1-1; 8 positions match TRBD1. Germline values: CDR1 SGHAT, CDR2 FQNNGV. V trimming: 5 bases; J trimming: 3 bases; junction bases outside the gene matches: 8. This CDR3 is built from 15 residues. CDR3 nucleotide sequence: TGTGCCAGCAGCCCGTCAGACAGGGGATACACTGAAGCTTTCTTT. This sequence encodes CASSPSDRGYTEAFF.

Ten or more counts support this clonotype. This chain connects TRBV7-3 to TRBJ2-5; 9 nucleotides match TRBD2. This CDR3 is built from 16 residues. V dropped 0 bases and J dropped 5; count of bases not matched to a gene: 7. The germline V gene has CDR1 SGHTA and CDR2 FQGTGA. The CDR3 spells CASSLTGSGRGETQYF. The CDR3 region has the DNA TGTGCCAGCAGCTTAACGGGTAGCGGGAGAGGGGAGACCCAGTACTTC.

This clonotype occurred many times. The chain recombines TRBV20-1 with TRBJ2-7; D is perhaps TRBD2 (5 bases). Trimming removed 0 bases at V and 0 bases at J, with 12 bases between. The CDR3 contains 15 residues. Germline V lookup: CDR1 DFQATT, CDR2 SNEGSKA (reference sequence). CDR3 in DNA: TGCAGTGCTAGAGATCGGATAGCGACCTCCTACGAGCAGTACTTC. Residues: CSARDRIATSYEQYF.

This clonotype appeared many times. This may be a read error, as it is one base from a much larger clone. The final CDR3 position lacks the conserved phenylalanine or tryptophan, pointing to a likely read error. The chain joins TRBV15 to TRBJ2-7, with unresolved D. The CDR3 totals 14 residues. The ends were cut back, 0 bases at V and 6 bases at J, with 12 bases in the middle. Per the germline V gene, CDR1 is LNHNV and CDR2 is YYDKDF (reference sequence). CDR3 DNA sequence: TGTGCCACCAGCAGAGATCCGGGTTTGCTCGAGCAGTACCTC. This gives the protein CATSRDPGLLEQYL.

There are many counts of this clonotype. J is TRBJ2-5 and V is TRBV28; no firm D call. Germline V gene data show CDR1 as MDHEN and CDR2 as SYDVKM. CDR3 size: 17 residues. V was shortened by 5 bases and J by 2 bases, with 21 bases between the two germline ends. CDR3 DNA: TGTGCCAGCAGTCTCAACACCCCCTCGCGGCCGCAAGAGACCCAGTACTTC. Translating gives CASSLNTPSRPQETQYF.

This clonotype was observed many times. DNA of the CDR3: TGTGCCAGCAGTGGGGGGGGACCCTCCGAGCAGTACTTC. This sequence encodes CASSGGGPSEQYF. The chain is built from TRBV25-1 and TRBJ2-7; 7 bases agree with TRBD2. The junction had 6 bases not matched to a gene; V was cut back by 4 bases and J by 6 bases. The CDR3 is 13 amino acids. The germline V gene has CDR1 MGHDK and CDR2 SYGVNS.

This clonotype was seen repeatedly, ten times or more. The CDR3 DNA sequence: TGTGCCAGCAGTCCCGAGGCGGGCAGGAACACCGGGGAGCTGTTTTTT. Encoded protein: CASSPEAGRNTGELFF. V gene TRBV12-3 or TRBV12-4 combines with J gene TRBJ2-2; D may be TRBD2 (5 bases). V gave up 5 bases and J gave up 1 base, with 14 bases separating them. The CDR3 runs to 16 residues.

This clonotype was seen many times. This chain connects TRBV7-9 to TRBJ2-7; D remains unclear. The CDR3 runs 11 residues. Germline-derived CDR1 and CDR2 are SEHNR and FQNEAQ (reference sequence). The CDR3 loop reads CDSSTPYEQYF. In nucleotides, the CDR3 is TGTGATTCGAGTACCCCCTACGAGCAGTACTTC.

V usage is TRBV14 and J usage is TRBJ1-2; no clear D. Per the germline V gene, CDR1 is SGHDN and CDR2 is FVKESK. The CDR3 has 15 residues. V was pared by 4 bases and J by 6 bases, with 18 bases between. The CDR3 sequence is CASSPSIGEWDGYTF. In DNA form, the CDR3 reads TGTGCCAGCAGCCCAAGTATCGGGGAGTGGGATGGCTACACCTTC.

The J gene is TRBJ2-5, the V gene TRBV29-1, with D possibly called TRBD1 or TRBD2 (7 bases each). There are 12 residues in the CDR3. Germline values: CDR1 SQVTM, CDR2 ANQGSEA. The V end was cut by 6 bases, the J end by 5 bases, with 13 bases between. In DNA form, the CDR3 reads TGCAGCGTGGGAGGGGGCGCGGAGACCCAGTACTTC. Its translation: CSVGGGAETQYF.

This clonotype was counted ten times or more. V and J are TRBV28 and TRBJ2-4; the match to TRBD2 covers 12 bases. Per germline, CDR1 MDHEN and CDR2 SYDVKM. V was pared by 8 bases and J by 9 bases, with 8 bases of the junction left unmatched. The CDR3 has 14 amino acids. CDR3 in amino acids: CASEVTSGRGIQYF. In DNA form, the CDR3 reads TGTGCCAGCGAAGTGACTAGCGGGAGAGGCATTCAGTACTTC.

J is TRBJ1-1 and V is TRBV7-8; no clear D gene. The CDR3 runs 13 residues. The V end lost 1 base, the J end lost 5 bases, and 8 bases lay between the germline ends. Germline V lookup: CDR1 SGHVS, CDR2 FQNEAQ. The CDR3 DNA is TGTGCCAGCAGCTTAGATAGGGAGACTGAAGCTTTCTTT. Its protein product is CASSLDRETEAFF.

In this sample, this clonotype turned up a few times. The chain combines TRBV6-2 or TRBV6-3 with TRBJ2-7; 11 nucleotides align to TRBD1. Germline V gene data show CDR1 as MNHEY and CDR2 as SVGEGT. After removal of 6 bases from V and 2 bases from J, the junction contained 6 bases not matched to a gene. The length of the CDR3 is 15 residues. CDR3 DNA sequence: TGTGCCAGCAGATCTTCGGGACAGGGGGCCTACGAGCAGTACTTC. Residues: CASRSSGQGAYEQYF.

The gene calls are TRBV2 and TRBJ1-5; unclear D gene. Trimming cost V 6 bases and J 0 bases, with 9 bases left between them. CDR3 length: 14 residues. CDR1 SNHLY and CDR2 FYNNEI come from the germline V gene. CDR3 nucleotides: TGTGCCAGCAGGGACCCCTATAGCAATCAGCCCCAGCATTTT. Translated: CASRDPYSNQPQHF.

At least ten counts were recorded for this clonotype. V is TRBV28 and J is TRBJ2-5, with 8 positions matching TRBD2. J lost 4 bases, V lost 7 bases, and 8 bases had no gene match. This CDR3 is 14 amino acids long. Germline values: CDR1 MDHEN, CDR2 SYDVKM. CDR3 sequence reads: CASTARGGVETQYF. The CDR3 bases are TGTGCCAGCACCGCCCGGGGGGGGGTAGAGACCCAGTACTTC.

This clonotype was seen ten or more times. The rearrangement joins TRBV5-1 to TRBJ2-2; D possibly uses TRBD1 or TRBD2 (5 bases each). The CDR3 is 12 amino acids. The V end lost 5 bases, the J end lost 3 bases, and 5 bases lay between the germline ends. Germline lookup yields CDR1 SGHRS and CDR2 YFSETQ. The CDR3 DNA reads TGCGCCAGCAGGGGACACACCGGGGAGCTGTTTTTT. This translates into CASRGHTGELFF.

The table lists this clonotype with many counts. The chain has TRBV5-6 and TRBJ2-7, with TRBD1 identical over 9 bases. V lost 2 bases to trimming and J lost 6 bases; unmatched junction nucleotides: 6. Per the germline V gene, CDR1 is SGHDT and CDR2 is YYEEEE. The CDR3 totals 14 residues. The CDR3 is CASSLPGQGPEQYF. CDR3 coding DNA: TGTGCCAGCAGCTTACCGGGACAGGGACCCGAGCAGTACTTC.

This clonotype was found many times. The chain combines TRBV11-2 with TRBJ1-5, with D hard to call. The V and J ends lost 0 bases and 3 bases respectively, with 3 bases between them. This CDR3 contains 13 residues. Per the germline V gene, CDR1 is SGHAT and CDR2 is FQNNGV. CDR3 sequence reads: CASSLDTNQPQHF. DNA for the CDR3: TGTGCCAGCAGCTTAGACACCAATCAGCCCCAGCATTTT.

Points on this clonotype: A junction boundary mismatches the germline segment, possibly from a read error. The V call is TRBV12-5, the J call TRBJ1-5, with 9 bases identical to TRBD1. Germline V gives CDR1 LGHNT, CDR2 FRNRAP. The CDR3 has 17 residues. CDR3: CASGLDRYAQGARPQPF. CDR3 DNA: TGTGCTAGTGGTTTGGATCGATACGCACAGGGGGCTAGGCCCCAGCCTTTT. Full variable domain (outside the CDR3, taken from reference TRBV12-5 and TRBJ1-5): DARVTQTPRHKVTEMGQEVTMRCQPILGHNTVFWYRQTMMQGLELLAYFRNRAPLDDSGMPKDRFSAEMPDATLATLKIQPSEPRDSAVYFCASGLDRYAQGARPQPFGDGTRLSIL.

This clonotype has only a few counts. V is TRBV28 and J is TRBJ1-1, with a weak D call TRBD1 (5 bases). Trimming left V 2 bases short and J 0 bases short, with 10 bases between. Germline V gene data show CDR1 as MDHEN and CDR2 as SYDVKM. This CDR3 spans 15 amino acids. The CDR3 DNA follows: TGTGCCAGCAGTTTAGATTGGGGGTTGAACACTGAAGCTTTCTTT. This codes for CASSLDWGLNTEAFF.

This clonotype appeared a few times. Relative to the germline gene, one junction end is altered; a read error may explain this. The V gene is TRBV4-2, the J gene TRBJ1-3; a weak D match, TRBD1 (5 bases). Germline lookup yields CDR1 LGHNA and CDR2 YNFKEQ. The CDR3 contains 16 residues. The DNA of the CDR3 is TGTGCCAGCAGCCAAGAGCCGACAGCCTCTAGAAACACCATATATTTT. It is translated as CASSQEPTASRNTIYF.

This clonotype was counted ten times or more. The gene calls are TRBV28 and TRBJ2-7; TRBD2 agrees at 8 bases. V lost 4 bases to trimming and J lost 2 bases; unmatched junction nucleotides: 13. This CDR3 spans 17 amino acids. The germline V gene encodes CDR1 MDHEN and CDR2 SYDVKM. In nucleotides, the CDR3 is TGTGCCAGCAGTTACCCCCTAGTTTCGGGAGGGCCCTACGAGCAGTACTTC. Amino acids: CASSYPLVSGGPYEQYF.